Shown below are 24 T cell receptor beta chains from a single sample sequenced in a study of prognosis after radiotherapy for stage I lung cancer. TCR beta CDR3 was amplified from genomic DNA by two-round multiplex PCR. The use of primers specific to each TRBV and TRBJ gene characterized first-round PCR. TCRdb used MiXCR to reprocess the multiplex PCR reads, holding one entry per CDR3 protein. The sample has 59,000 or so distinct CDR3 sequences; around 27% are singletons. Sequenced here: PBMCs, sampled before or after stereotactic body radiation therapy (not recorded which). These receptors all come from a donor at least 50 years old with non-small cell lung cancer.

This clonotype was counted many times. The CDR3 protein is CASSQGGIRTYEQYF. The CDR3 bases are TGTGCCAGCAGCCAAGGGGGGATTCGCACCTACGAGCAGTACTTC. This rearrangement joins TRBV3-1 to TRBJ2-7; D tentatively fits TRBD1 or TRBD2 (5 bases each). V lost 1 base, J lost 2 bases, and 12 bases lay in between. The CDR3 runs to 15 residues. Per germline, CDR1 LGHDT and CDR2 YNNKEL (reference sequence).

Concerning this clonotype: Compared with germline, one end of the junction differs, possibly owing to a read error. The rearrangement joins TRBV7-2 to TRBJ1-5; D is ambiguous. CDR3 length equals 12 residues. Germline-derived CDR1 and CDR2 are SGHTA and FQGNSA. The CDR3 protein is CASSASNQHQNF. The CDR3 nucleotides are TGTGCCAGCAGCGCTTCAAATCAGCACCAGAATTTT. The full variable domain, completed using reference TRBV7-2 and TRBJ1-5, is GAGVSQSPSNKVTEKGKDVELRCDPISGHTALYWYRQSLGQGLEFLIYFQGNSAPDKSGLPSDRFSAERTGGSVSTLTIQRTQQEDSAVYLCASSASNQHQNFGDGTRLSIL.

On this clonotype: A single base is all that separates this from a far larger clone, so a read error is likely. The chain couples TRBV12-3 or TRBV12-4 to TRBJ2-5; 7 bases line up with TRBD1. The closer fit of TRBJ2-7 to the DNA end suggests the J call may be wrong. The CDR3 extends over 15 amino acids. This CDR3 is CASSRTGASYYEQYF. The CDR3 coding sequence is TGTGCCAGCAGCCGAACAGGGGCCAGCTACTACGAGCAGTACTTC.

This clonotype appeared many times. The chain has TRBV19 and TRBJ1-2; no reliable D call. CDR1 LNHDA and CDR2 SQIVND come from the germline V gene (reference sequence). The CDR3 has 13 amino acids. The V and J ends lost 5 bases and 3 bases respectively, with 10 bases between them. CDR3 bases: TGTGCCAGTAGTCCAGGAACTCACTATGGCTACACCTTC. Its protein is CASSPGTHYGYTF. The variable domain in full, completed from reference TRBV19 and TRBJ1-2, reads DGGITQSPKYLFRKEGQNVTLSCEQNLNHDAMYWYRQDPGQGLRLIYYSQIVNDFQKGDIAEGYSVSREKKESFPLTVTSAQKNPTAFYLCASSPGTHYGYTFGSGTRLTVV.

There are many counts of this clonotype. The chain has TRBV5-1 and TRBJ1-1; 10 positions agree with TRBD1. This CDR3 contains 17 residues. V trimming: 4 bases; J trimming: 4 bases; junction bases outside the gene matches: 13. Germline V lookup: CDR1 SGHRS, CDR2 YFSETQ. The DNA of the CDR3 is TGCGCCAGCAGCCGGCAAAGGGGACAGGGGCGGAGCACTGAAGCTTTCTTT. It encodes CASSRQRGQGRSTEAFF.

At least ten counts were recorded for this clonotype. The gene calls are TRBV7-3 and TRBJ1-1, with TRBD1 identical over 8 bases. V lost 5 bases, J lost 4 bases, and 12 bases stayed unmatched. The CDR3 runs 16 residues. The V gene's germline CDR1 is SGHTA and CDR2 FQGTGA. The CDR3 DNA follows: TGTGCCAGCAGCCAAACGCCGGACAGGGTTGGCACTGAAGCTTTCTTT. Protein sequence: CASSQTPDRVGTEAFF.

V and J are TRBV2 and TRBJ2-2; possible D gene TRBD2, 7 bases. Germline lookup yields CDR1 SNHLY and CDR2 FYNNEI. Deletions cut 0 bases from V and 6 bases from J, with 8 bases between. The CDR3 is 14 residues long. The chain's CDR3 is CASSEAGGPGELFF. The CDR3 DNA reads as TGTGCCAGCAGTGAAGCGGGGGGGCCCGGGGAGCTGTTTTTT.

There are many counts of this clonotype. The genes are TRBV4-1 and TRBJ2-2, with 7 bases that match TRBD1. The V and J ends lost 4 bases and 7 bases, in that order; junction bases with no gene match: 9. Germline V gives CDR1 MGHRA, CDR2 YSYEKL. The CDR3 is 15 amino acids. Written as DNA, the CDR3 is TGCGCCAGCAGCCTCCGACAGGGCGATTACGGGGAGCTGTTTTTT. It is translated as CASSLRQGDYGELFF.

As for this clonotype: A much bigger clone sits one base away, suggesting this may be a read error. The rearrangement uses TRBV30 and TRBJ1-2; D gene unclear. This CDR3 is 12 amino acids long. Germline assignment: CDR1 GTSNPN and CDR2 SVGIG (reference sequence). Trimming left V 2 bases short and J 8 bases short, with 12 bases between. The CDR3 loop is CAWSTSTLGYTF. Here the CDR3 DNA reads TGTGCCTGGAGTACCTCAACGTTGGGCTACACCTTC.

This clonotype has at least ten counts. The chain employs TRBV3-1 and TRBJ2-1; unclear D gene. From germline, CDR1 is LGHDT and CDR2 YNNKEL (reference sequence). Trimming took 0 bases from V and 8 from J, leaving 11 bases between them. The CDR3 runs to 14 residues. CDR3 in amino acids: CASSQDPTVDEQFF. In nucleotides, the CDR3 is TGTGCCAGCAGCCAAGACCCAACCGTAGATGAGCAGTTCTTC.

This clonotype was recorded many times. The CDR3: CASSLLQGAVVGYTF. CDR3 sequence (DNA): TGTGCCAGCAGCTTGTTACAGGGCGCGGTCGTAGGCTACACCTTC. The chain links TRBV5-4 to TRBJ1-2, with D perhaps matching TRBD1 (6 bases). Per germline, CDR1 SGHNT and CDR2 YYREEE (reference sequence). The CDR3 has 15 residues. The V end lost 1 base, the J end lost 8 bases, and 18 bases lay between the germline ends.

Remarks on this clonotype: A far larger clone is only one base removed, so a read error is likely. DNA for the CDR3: TGTGCCAGAAGTTATACAGCCTCTACCTACGAGCAGTACTTC. It is translated as CARSYTASTYEQYF. The V gene is TRBV6-4, the J gene TRBJ2-7; D not certain. The CDR3 runs 14 residues. Germline-derived CDR1 and CDR2 are MRHNA and SNTAGT. The germline V and J ends were trimmed by 9 bases and 2 bases, with 17 bases remaining between them.

This clonotype was seen just once. This may be a read error: a much more frequent sequence differs by one nucleotide. J is TRBJ1-3 and V is TRBV5-4; 8 bases line up with TRBD1. Germline V lookup: CDR1 SGHNT, CDR2 YYREEE (reference sequence). The V gene end was trimmed by 3 bases and the J gene end by 6 bases; junction bases not matched to a gene: 11. The CDR3 sequence is 16 residues long. The DNA of the CDR3 is TGTGCCAGCAGCTGGGGGGCAGGGGGCTCCGTAAACACCATATATTTT. This sequence encodes CASSWGAGGSVNTIYF.

The V call is TRBV28, the J call TRBJ2-7, with a possible D match to TRBD1 (6 bases). Trimming cost V 4 bases and J 2 bases, with 18 bases left between them. The CDR3 is 16 amino acids. Germline loops: CDR1 MDHEN, CDR2 SYDVKM. The CDR3 loop reads CASSSLSLGAPYEQYF. CDR3 in DNA: TGTGCCAGCAGTTCCCTTAGCTTGGGGGCACCCTACGAGCAGTACTTC.

This clonotype was counted at least ten times. The genes are TRBV24-1 and TRBJ2-6, with D possibly matching TRBD1 (6 bases). Germline V gene sequence: CDR1 KGHDR, CDR2 SFDVKD. The V end lost 4 bases, the J end lost 2 bases, and 11 bases lay between the germline ends. This CDR3 is 16 amino acids long. As DNA, the CDR3 is TGTGCCACCAGTGACCCGGGGACAACTGGGGCCAACGTCCTGACTTTC. Amino acids: CATSDPGTTGANVLTF.

The J gene is TRBJ2-7, the V gene TRBV4-2; D perhaps matches TRBD2 (6 bases). V was shortened by 2 bases and J by 2 bases, with 16 bases between the two germline ends. CDR1 is LGHNA and CDR2 is YNFKEQ in the germline V gene. CDR3 length equals 16 residues. The CDR3 region has the DNA TGTGCCAGCAGCCAAACGGCTAGCGAGACTCCCTACGAGCAGTACTTC. Translating it yields CASSQTASETPYEQYF.

This clonotype was counted ten times or more. This chain links TRBV15 with TRBJ2-7, with D tentatively TRBD2 (6 bases). Germline V gene lookup returns CDR1 LNHNV and CDR2 YYDKDF (reference sequence). Trimming left V 3 bases short and J 0 bases short, with 12 bases between. The CDR3 extends over 15 amino acids. CDR3 residues: CATSRGRTNSYEQYF. CDR3 nucleotides: TGTGCCACCAGCAGGGGTAGGACTAACTCCTACGAGCAGTACTTC. The whole variable domain, filled in from reference TRBV15 and TRBJ2-7, reads DAMVIQNPRYQVTQFGKPVTLSCSQTLNHNVMYWYQQKSSQAPKLLFHYYDKDFNNEADTPDNFQSRRPNTSFCFLDIRSPGLGDTAMYLCATSRGRTNSYEQYFGPGTRLTVT.

The sample holds many counts of this clonotype. J is TRBJ1-1 and V is TRBV5-1; 7 bases fit TRBD1. The length of the CDR3 is 14 residues. Per germline, CDR1 SGHRS and CDR2 YFSETQ. V lost 5 bases and J lost 1; bases outside the gene matches: 5. The CDR3 sequence is CASRKGQSNTEAFF. The CDR3 DNA follows: TGCGCCAGCAGAAAGGGACAGTCGAACACTGAAGCTTTCTTT.

A remark on this clonotype: A much larger clone sits a single nucleotide away, making a read error possible. This chain joins TRBV20-1 and TRBJ2-1; TRBD2 aligns across 8 bases. The germline gives CDR1 DFQATT, CDR2 SNEGSKA (reference sequence). The CDR3 runs to 17 residues. CDR3 region: CSARSLPGLEVPGGEVF. CDR3 sequence (DNA): TGCAGTGCTAGATCCCTTCCGGGACTAGAGGTCCCCGGGGGAGAGGTCTTC.

This clonotype showed up many times. J is TRBJ1-5 and V is TRBV28; 9 bases map to TRBD1. CDR3 length: 16 amino acids. CDR1 and CDR2 (germline): MDHEN, SYDVKM. V trimming: 5 bases; J trimming: 6 bases; junction bases outside the gene matches: 11. Here the CDR3 DNA reads TGTGCCAGCAGTCCCACCGGGACAGGGCGTACTCAGCCCCAGCATTTT. The encoded protein is CASSPTGTGRTQPQHF.

Concerning this clonotype: A read error is possible here, since a much larger clone lies one base away. The V and J genes are TRBV6-2 or TRBV6-3 and TRBJ2-6; D remains unclear. CDR3 length: 17 residues. V shed 10 bases and J shed 2 bases, with 21 bases lying between them. The germline V gene has CDR1 MNHEY and CDR2 SVGEGT. CDR3 coding DNA: TGTGCCATCAGCCCTACCGGGCCTTCCCCTGGGGCCAACGTCCTGACTTTC. It is translated as CAISPTGPSPGANVLTF.

This clonotype occurred many times. V and J are TRBV6-9 and TRBJ2-7, with TRBD2 matching 8 bases. Looked up from germline, CDR1 is MNHGY and CDR2 is SVAAGI. With V trimmed by 6 bases and J by 2 bases, 6 bases remained unmatched. The CDR3 spans 14 residues. Here the CDR3 DNA reads TGTGCCAGCAGCAAGCGGGGGTCTACCTACGAGCAGTACTTC. Its translation: CASSKRGSTYEQYF.

In this sample, this clonotype turned up many times. CDR3 in amino acids: CASSLGTAANYGYTF. Here the CDR3 DNA reads TGTGCCAGCAGTCTCGGGACAGCAGCTAACTATGGCTACACCTTC. V gene TRBV12-3 or TRBV12-4 combines with J gene TRBJ1-2, with 7 bases identical to TRBD1. This CDR3 is built from 15 residues. V lost 5 bases, J lost 0 bases, and 6 bases stayed unmatched.

In its sample, this clonotype was seen many times. The V and J genes are TRBV4-1 and TRBJ2-5; perhaps TRBD2 as D (5 bases). Trimming stripped 2 bases from V and 2 bases from J, with 9 bases between. Germline CDR1 is MGHRA and CDR2 is YSYEKL. There are 14 residues in the CDR3. CDR3 nucleotide sequence: TGCGCCAGCAGCCAACGGACTCTACAAGAGACCCAGTACTTC. Protein product: CASSQRTLQETQYF.